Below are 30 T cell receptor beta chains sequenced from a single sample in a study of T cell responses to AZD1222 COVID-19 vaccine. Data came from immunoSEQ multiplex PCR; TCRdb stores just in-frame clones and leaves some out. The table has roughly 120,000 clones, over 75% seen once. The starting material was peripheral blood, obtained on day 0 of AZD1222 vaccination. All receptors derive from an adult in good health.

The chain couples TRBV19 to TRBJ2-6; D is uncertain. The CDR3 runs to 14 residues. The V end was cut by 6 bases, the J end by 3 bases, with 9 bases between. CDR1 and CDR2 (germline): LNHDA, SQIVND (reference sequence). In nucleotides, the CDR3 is TGTGCCAGTAGCCTCTGGAATGGGGCCAACGTCCTGACTTTC. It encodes CASSLWNGANVLTF. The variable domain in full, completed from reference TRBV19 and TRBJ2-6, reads DGGITQSPKYLFRKEGQNVTLSCEQNLNHDAMYWYRQDPGQGLRLIYYSQIVNDFQKGDIAEGYSVSREKKESFPLTVTSAQKNPTAFYLCASSLWNGANVLTFGAGSRLTVL.

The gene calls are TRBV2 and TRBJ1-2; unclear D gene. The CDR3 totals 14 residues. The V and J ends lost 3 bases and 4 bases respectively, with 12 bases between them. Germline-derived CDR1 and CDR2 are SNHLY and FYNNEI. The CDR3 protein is CASSDRSGVYGYTF. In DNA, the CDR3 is TGTGCCAGCAGTGACCGTTCGGGAGTCTATGGCTACACCTTC.

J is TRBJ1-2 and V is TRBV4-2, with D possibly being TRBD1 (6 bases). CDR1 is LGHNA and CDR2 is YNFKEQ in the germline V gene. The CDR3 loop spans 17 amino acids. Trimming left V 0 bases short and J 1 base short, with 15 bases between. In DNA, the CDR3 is TGTGCCAGCAGCCAAGATGCGGCACAGGGACATAACTATGGCTACACCTTC. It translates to CASSQDAAQGHNYGYTF.

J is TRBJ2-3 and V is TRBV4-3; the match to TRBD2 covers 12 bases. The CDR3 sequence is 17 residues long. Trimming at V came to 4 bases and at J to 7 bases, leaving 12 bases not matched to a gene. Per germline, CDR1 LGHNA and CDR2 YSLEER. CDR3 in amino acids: CASSLDQRLAGVHTQYF. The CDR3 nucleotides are TGCGCCAGCAGCCTCGATCAGCGACTAGCGGGGGTTCATACGCAGTATTTT.

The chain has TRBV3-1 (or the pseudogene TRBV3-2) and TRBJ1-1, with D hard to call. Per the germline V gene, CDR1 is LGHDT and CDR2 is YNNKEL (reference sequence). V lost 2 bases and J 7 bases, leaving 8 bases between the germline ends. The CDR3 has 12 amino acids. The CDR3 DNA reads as TGTGCCAGCAGCCAACAATATGATGAAGCTTTCTTT. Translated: CASSQQYDEAFF.

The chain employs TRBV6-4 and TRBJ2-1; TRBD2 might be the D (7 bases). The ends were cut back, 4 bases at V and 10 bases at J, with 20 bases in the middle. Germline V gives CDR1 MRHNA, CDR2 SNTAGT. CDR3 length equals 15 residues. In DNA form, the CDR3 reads TGTGCCAGCAGTGCATGGGGGGGGCCTGCGGTCGAGCAGTTCTTC. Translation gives CASSAWGGPAVEQFF.

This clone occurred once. CDR3 protein: CASSTLAGNYNEQFF. CDR3 coding DNA: TGTGCCAGCAGTACATTAGCGGGGAATTACAATGAGCAGTTCTTC. V is TRBV6-2 or TRBV6-3 and J is TRBJ2-1; 8 nucleotides agree with TRBD2. Germline values: CDR1 MNHEY, CDR2 SVGEGT. The CDR3 runs 15 residues. Trimming took 5 bases from V and 4 from J; bases not matched to a gene: 7.

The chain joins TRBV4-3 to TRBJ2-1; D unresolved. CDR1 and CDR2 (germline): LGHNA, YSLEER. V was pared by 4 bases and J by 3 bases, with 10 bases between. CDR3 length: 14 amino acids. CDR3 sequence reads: CASSRSRLYNEQFF. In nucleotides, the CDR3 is TGCGCCAGCAGCCGAAGCAGGCTCTACAATGAGCAGTTCTTC.

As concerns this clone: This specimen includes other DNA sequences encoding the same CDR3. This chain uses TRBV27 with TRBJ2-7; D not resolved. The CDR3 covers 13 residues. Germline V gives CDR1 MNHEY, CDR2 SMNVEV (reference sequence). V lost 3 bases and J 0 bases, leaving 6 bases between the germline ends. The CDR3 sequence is CASSFQSSYEQYF. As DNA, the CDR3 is TGTGCCAGCAGTTTCCAAAGCTCCTACGAGCAGTACTTC.

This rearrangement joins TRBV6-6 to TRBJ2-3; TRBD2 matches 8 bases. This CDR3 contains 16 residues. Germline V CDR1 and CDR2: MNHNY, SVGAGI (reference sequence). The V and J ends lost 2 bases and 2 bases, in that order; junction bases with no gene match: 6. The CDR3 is CASSYGRGVNTDTQYF. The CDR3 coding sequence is TGTGCCAGCAGTTACGGGCGGGGGGTCAACACAGATACGCAGTATTTT.

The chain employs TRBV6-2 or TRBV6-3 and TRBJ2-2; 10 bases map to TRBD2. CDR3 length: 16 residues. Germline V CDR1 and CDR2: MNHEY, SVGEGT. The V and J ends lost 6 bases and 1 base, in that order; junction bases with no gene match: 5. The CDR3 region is CASSPLAGVNTGELFF. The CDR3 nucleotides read TGTGCCAGCAGCCCTCTAGCGGGGGTGAACACCGGGGAGCTGTTTTTT.

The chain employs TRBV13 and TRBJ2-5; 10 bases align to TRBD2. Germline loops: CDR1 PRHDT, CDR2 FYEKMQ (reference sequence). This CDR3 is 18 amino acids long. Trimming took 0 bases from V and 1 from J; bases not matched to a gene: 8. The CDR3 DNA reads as TGTGCCAGCAGCTTAGGAGTTATAGCGGGGGGATCCCAAGAGACCCAGTACTTC. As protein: CASSLGVIAGGSQETQYF. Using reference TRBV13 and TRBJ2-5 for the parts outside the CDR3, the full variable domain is AAGVIQSPRHLIKEKRETATLKCYPIPRHDTVYWYQQGPGQDPQFLISFYEKMQSDKGSIPDRFSAQQFSDYHSELNMSSLELGDSALYFCASSLGVIAGGSQETQYFGPGTRLLVL.

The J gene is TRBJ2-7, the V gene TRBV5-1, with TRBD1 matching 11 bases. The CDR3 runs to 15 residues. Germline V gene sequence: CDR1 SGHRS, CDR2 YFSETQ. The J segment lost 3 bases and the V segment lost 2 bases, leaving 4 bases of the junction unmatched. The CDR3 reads CASSFTGTGGYEQYF. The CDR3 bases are TGCGCCAGCAGCTTTACCGGGACAGGGGGCTACGAGCAGTACTTC.

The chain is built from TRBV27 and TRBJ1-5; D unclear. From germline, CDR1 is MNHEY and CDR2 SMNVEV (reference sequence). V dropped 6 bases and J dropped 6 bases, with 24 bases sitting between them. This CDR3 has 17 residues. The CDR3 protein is CASSQNKPGWWGQPQHF. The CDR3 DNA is TGTGCCAGCAGCCAGAATAAACCCGGATGGTGGGGTCAGCCCCAGCATTTT.

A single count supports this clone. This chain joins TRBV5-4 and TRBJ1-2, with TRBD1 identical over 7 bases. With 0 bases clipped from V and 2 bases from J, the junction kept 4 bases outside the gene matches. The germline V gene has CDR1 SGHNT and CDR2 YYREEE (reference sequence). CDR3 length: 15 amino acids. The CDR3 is CASSLATQGNYGYTF. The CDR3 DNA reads TGTGCCAGCAGCTTGGCGACACAGGGGAACTATGGCTACACCTTC.

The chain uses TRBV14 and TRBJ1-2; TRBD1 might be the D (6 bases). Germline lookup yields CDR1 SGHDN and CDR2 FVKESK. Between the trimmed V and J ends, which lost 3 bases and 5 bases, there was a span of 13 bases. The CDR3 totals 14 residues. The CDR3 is CASSHQGIGYGYTF. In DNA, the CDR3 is TGTGCCAGCAGCCATCAGGGGATAGGGTATGGCTACACCTTC.

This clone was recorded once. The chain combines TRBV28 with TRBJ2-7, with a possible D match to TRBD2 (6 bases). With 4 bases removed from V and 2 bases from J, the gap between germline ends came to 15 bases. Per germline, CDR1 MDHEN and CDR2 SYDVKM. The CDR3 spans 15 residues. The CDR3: CASSSLGGNAYEQYF. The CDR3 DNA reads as TGTGCCAGCAGTTCCCTCGGCGGGAATGCCTACGAGCAGTACTTC. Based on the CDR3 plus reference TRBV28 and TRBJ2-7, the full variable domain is DVKVTQSSRYLVKRTGEKVFLECVQDMDHENMFWYRQDPGLGLRLIYFSYDVKMKEKGDIPEGYSVSREKKERFSLILESASTNQTSMYLCASSSLGGNAYEQYFGPGTRLTVT.

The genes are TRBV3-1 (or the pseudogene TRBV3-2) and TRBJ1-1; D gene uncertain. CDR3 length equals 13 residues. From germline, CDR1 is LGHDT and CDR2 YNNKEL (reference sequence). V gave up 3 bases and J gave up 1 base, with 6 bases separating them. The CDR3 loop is CASSHRRNTEAFF. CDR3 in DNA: TGTGCCAGCAGCCACAGGAGGAACACTGAAGCTTTCTTT.

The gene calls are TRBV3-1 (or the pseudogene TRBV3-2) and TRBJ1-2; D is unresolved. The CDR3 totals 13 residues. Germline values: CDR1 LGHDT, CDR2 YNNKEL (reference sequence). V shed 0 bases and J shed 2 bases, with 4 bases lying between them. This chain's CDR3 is CASSQDRNYGYTF. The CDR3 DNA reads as TGTGCCAGCAGCCAAGACAGAAACTATGGCTACACCTTC.

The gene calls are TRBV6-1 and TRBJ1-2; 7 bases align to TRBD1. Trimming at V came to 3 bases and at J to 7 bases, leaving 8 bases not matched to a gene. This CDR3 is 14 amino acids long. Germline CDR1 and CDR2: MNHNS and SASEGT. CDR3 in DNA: TGTGCCAGCAGTGAGCCGGAGGGGGCGGGTGGCTACACCTTC. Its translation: CASSEPEGAGGYTF.

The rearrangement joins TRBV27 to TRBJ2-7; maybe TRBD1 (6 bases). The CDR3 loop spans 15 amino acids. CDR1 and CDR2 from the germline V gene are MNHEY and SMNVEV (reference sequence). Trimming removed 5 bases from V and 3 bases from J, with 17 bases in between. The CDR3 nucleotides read TGTGCCAGCAGTCCAGTTCGGGACACCGGCTACGAGCAGTACTTC. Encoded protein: CASSPVRDTGYEQYF.

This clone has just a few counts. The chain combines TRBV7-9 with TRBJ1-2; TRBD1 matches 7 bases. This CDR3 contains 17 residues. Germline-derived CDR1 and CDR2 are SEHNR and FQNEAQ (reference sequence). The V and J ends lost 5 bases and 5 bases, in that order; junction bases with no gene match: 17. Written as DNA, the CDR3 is TGTGCCAGCAGCCTCCAGAATGCCCGACAGGGATGGTATGGCTACACCTTC. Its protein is CASSLQNARQGWYGYTF.

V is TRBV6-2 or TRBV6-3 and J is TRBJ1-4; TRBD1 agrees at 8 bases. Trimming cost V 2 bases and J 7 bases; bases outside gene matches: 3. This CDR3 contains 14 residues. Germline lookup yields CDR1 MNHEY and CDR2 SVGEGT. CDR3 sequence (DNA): TGTGCCAGCAGTTACATCGGACAGGGTGAAAAACTGTTTTTT. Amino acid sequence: CASSYIGQGEKLFF.

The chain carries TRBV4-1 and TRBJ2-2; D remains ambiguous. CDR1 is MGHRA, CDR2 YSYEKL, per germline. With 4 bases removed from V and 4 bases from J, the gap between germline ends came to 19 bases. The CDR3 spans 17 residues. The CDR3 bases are TGCGCCAGCAGCCCCGGTCGAGATCTCGCAGGCACCGGGGAGCTGTTTTTT. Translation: CASSPGRDLAGTGELFF.

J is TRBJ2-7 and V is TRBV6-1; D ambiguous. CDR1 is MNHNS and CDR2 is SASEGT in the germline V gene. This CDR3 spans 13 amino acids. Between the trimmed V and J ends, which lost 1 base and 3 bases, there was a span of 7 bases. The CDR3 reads CASSEGPDYEQYF. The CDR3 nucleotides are TGTGCCAGCAGTGAAGGGCCAGACTACGAGCAGTACTTC.

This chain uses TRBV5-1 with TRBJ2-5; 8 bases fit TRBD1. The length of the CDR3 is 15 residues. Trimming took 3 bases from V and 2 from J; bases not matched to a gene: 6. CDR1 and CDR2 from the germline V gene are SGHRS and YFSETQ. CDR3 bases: TGCGCCAGCAGCTCCCTCGGACAGGGACAAGAGACCCAGTACTTC. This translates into CASSSLGQGQETQYF.

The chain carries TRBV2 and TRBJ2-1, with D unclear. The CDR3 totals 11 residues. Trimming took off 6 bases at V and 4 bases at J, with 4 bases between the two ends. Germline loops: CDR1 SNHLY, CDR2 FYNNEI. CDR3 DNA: TGTGCCAGCAGCGCTTACAATGAGCAGTTCTTC. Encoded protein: CASSAYNEQFF.

The CDR3 spells CASSHHSGGASYEQYF. The CDR3 region has the DNA TGCGCCAGCAGCCACCATAGCGGGGGGGCTTCCTACGAGCAGTACTTC. The gene calls are TRBV4-1 and TRBJ2-7; 11 positions agree with TRBD2. The V and J ends lost 3 bases and 1 base, in that order; junction bases with no gene match: 5. CDR1 MGHRA and CDR2 YSYEKL come from the germline V gene. The CDR3 is 16 residues long.

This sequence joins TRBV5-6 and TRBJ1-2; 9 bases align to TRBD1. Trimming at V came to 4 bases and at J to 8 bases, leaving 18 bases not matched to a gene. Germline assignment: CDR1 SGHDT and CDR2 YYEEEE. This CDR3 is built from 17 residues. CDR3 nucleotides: TGTGCCAGCAGCCCCCTGGCTGGGGCGGGACAGGGCAGGGGCTACACCTTC. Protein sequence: CASSPLAGAGQGRGYTF.

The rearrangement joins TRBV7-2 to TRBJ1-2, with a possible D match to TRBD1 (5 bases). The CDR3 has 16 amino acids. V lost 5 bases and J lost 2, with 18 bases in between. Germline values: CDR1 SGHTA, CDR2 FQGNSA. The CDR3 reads CASSLGGSRQNYGYTF. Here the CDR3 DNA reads TGTGCCAGCAGCCTCGGAGGCAGCCGACAGAACTATGGCTACACCTTC.